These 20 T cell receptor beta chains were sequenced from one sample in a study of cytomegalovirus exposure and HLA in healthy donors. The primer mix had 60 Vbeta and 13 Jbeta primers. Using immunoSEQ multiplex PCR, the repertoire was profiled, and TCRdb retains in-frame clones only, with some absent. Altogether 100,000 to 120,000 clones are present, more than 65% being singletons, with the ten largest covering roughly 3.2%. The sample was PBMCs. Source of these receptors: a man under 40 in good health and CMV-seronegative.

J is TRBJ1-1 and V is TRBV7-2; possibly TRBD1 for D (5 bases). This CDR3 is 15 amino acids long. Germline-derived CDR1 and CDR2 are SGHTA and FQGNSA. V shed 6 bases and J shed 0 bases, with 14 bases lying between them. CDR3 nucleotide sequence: TGTGCCAGCAGTCCACGAACAGGTATGAACACTGAAGCTTTCTTT. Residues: CASSPRTGMNTEAFF.

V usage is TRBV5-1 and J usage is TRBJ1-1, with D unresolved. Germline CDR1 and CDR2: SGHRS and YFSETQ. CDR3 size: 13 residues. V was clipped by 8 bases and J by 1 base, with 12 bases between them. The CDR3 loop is CASVQDQNTEAFF. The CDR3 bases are TGCGCCAGTGTCCAGGATCAGAACACTGAAGCTTTCTTT.

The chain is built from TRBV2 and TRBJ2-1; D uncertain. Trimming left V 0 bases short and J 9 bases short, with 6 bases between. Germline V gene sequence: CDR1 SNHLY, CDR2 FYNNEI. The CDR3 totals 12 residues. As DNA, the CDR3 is TGTGCCAGCAGTGAAGCACGAGGTGAGCAGTTCTTC. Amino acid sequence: CASSEARGEQFF.

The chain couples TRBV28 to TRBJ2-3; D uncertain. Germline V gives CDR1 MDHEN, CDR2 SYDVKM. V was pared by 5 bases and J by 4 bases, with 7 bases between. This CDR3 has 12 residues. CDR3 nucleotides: TGTGCCAGCAGTCTAGTGCCAGATACGCAGTATTTT. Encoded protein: CASSLVPDTQYF.

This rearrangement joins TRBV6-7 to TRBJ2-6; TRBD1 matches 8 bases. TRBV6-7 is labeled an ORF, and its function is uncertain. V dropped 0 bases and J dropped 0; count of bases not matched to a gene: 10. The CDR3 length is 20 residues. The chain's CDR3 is CASSYSSRGQASSGANVLTF. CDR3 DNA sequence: TGTGCCAGCAGTTACTCGTCTAGGGGACAGGCAAGCTCTGGGGCCAACGTCCTGACTTTC.

CDR3 nucleotides: TGTGCCAGCAGCCAAGATTATCGCGGGAGGCGGCAGACCCAGTACTTC. The encoded protein is CASSQDYRGRRQTQYF. The chain carries TRBV4-2 and TRBJ2-5; TRBD2 aligns across 8 bases. The junction had 9 bases not matched to a gene; V was cut back by 0 bases and J by 6 bases. Germline assignment: CDR1 LGHNA and CDR2 YNFKEQ. The CDR3 length is 16 residues.

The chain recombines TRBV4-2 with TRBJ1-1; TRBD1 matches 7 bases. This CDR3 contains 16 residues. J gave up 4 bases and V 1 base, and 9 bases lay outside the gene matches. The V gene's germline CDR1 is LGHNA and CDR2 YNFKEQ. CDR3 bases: TGTGCCAGCAGCCAAGCCGCGACAGGGAGGAGCACTGAAGCTTTCTTT. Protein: CASSQAATGRSTEAFF.

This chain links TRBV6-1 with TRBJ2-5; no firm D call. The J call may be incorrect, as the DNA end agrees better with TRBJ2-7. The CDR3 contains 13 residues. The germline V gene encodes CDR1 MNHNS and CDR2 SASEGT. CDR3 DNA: TGTGCCAGCAGTTTTAACTATGCCTACGAGCAGTACTTC. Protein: CASSFNYAYEQYF.

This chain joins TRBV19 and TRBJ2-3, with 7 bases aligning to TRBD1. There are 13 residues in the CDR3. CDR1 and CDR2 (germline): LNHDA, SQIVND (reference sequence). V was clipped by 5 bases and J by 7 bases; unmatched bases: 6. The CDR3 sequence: CASSGVDRNTQYF. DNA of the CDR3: TGTGCCAGTAGTGGAGTGGACAGGAATACGCAGTATTTT.

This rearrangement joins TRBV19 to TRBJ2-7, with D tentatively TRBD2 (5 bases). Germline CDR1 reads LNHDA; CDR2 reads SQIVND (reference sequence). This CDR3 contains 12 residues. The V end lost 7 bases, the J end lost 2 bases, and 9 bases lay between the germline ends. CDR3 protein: CASMGGPYEQYF. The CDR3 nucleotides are TGTGCCAGTATGGGCGGGCCCTACGAGCAGTACTTC.

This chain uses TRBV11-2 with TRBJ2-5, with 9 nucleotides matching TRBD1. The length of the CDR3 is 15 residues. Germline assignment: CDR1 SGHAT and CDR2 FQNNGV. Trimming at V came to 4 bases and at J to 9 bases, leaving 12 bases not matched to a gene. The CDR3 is CASSSTQGAEEAQYF. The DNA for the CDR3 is TGTGCCAGCAGCTCGACACAGGGGGCGGAGGAGGCCCAGTACTTC. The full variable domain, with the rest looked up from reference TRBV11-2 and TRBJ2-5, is EAGVAQSPRYKIIEKRQSVAFWCNPISGHATLYWYQQILGQGPKLLIQFQNNGVVDDSQLPKDRFSAERLKGVDSTLKIQPAKLEDSAVYLCASSSTQGAEEAQYFGPGTRLLVL.

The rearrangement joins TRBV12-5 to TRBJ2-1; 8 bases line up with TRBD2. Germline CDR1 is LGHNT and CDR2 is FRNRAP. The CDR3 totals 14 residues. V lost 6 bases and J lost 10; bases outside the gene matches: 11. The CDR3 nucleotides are TGTGCTAGTGGCGCTGCGCCACTAGCGGTCGAGCAGTTCTTC. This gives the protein CASGAAPLAVEQFF.

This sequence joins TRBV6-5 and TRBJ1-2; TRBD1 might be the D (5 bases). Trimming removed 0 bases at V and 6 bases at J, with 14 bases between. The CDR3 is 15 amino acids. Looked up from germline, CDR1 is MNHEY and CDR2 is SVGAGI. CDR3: CASSYSFREEHGYTF. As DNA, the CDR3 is TGTGCCAGCAGTTACTCGTTCAGGGAGGAACATGGCTACACCTTC.

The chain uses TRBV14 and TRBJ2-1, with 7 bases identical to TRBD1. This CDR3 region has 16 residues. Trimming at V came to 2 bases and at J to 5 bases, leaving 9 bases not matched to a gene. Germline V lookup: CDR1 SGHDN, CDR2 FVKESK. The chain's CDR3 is CASSQLRQGVNNEQFF. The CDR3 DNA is TGTGCCAGCAGCCAACTCCGGCAGGGGGTTAACAATGAGCAGTTCTTC.

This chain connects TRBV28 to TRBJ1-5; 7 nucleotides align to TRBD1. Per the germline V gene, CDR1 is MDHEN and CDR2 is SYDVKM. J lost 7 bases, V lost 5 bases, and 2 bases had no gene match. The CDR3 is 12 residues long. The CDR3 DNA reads TGTGCCAGCAGTCCCAGGGGGCAGCCCCAGCATTTT. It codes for CASSPRGQPQHF.

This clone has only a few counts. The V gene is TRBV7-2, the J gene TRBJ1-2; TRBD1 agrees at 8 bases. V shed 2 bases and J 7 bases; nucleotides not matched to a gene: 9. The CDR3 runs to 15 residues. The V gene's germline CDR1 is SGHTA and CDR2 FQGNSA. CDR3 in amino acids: CASSLITGGLGGYTF. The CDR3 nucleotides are TGTGCCAGCAGCTTAATTACAGGGGGTTTAGGTGGCTACACCTTC.

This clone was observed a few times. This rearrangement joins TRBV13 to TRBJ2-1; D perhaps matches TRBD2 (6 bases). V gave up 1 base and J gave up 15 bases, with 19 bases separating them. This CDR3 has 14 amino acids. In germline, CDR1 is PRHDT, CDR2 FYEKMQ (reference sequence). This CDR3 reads CASSLEGGGASVFF. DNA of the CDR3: TGTGCCAGCAGCTTAGAAGGAGGCGGGGCTTCGGTGTTCTTC.

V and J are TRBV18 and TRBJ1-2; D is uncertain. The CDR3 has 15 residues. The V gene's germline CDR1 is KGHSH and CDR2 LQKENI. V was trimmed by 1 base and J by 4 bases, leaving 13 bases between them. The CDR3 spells CASSPLRDGVYGYTF. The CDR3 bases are TGTGCCAGCTCACCACTCCGAGACGGGGTCTATGGCTACACCTTC.

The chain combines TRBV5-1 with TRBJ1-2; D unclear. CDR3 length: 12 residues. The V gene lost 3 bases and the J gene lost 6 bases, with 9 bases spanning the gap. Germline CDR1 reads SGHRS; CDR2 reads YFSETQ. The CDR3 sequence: CASSSERDGYTF. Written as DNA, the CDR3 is TGCGCCAGCAGCTCCGAGAGGGATGGCTACACCTTC.

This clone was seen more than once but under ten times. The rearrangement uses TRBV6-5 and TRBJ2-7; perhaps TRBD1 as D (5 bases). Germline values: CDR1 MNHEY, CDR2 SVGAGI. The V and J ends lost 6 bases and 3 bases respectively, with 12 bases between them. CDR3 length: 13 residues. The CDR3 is CASSPRVGYEQYF. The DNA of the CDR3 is TGTGCCAGCAGCCCCAGGGTTGGCTACGAGCAGTACTTC.